A single sample is the source of the 25 T cell receptor beta chains below, sequenced in a study of T cells expressing NK-cell markers. TCRdb re-called the 5' RACE reads; one entry per CDR3 protein, DNA not given. Here the sample table reports 350,000 to 450,000 distinct CDR3 sequences. Sequenced sample: blood T cells: a sorted CD56 or NKG2C T cell subset, CD4+ or CD8+ T cells, or bulk PBMC T cells (not recorded which). These receptors were taken from a man aged 18-75 years in good health.

CDR3 sequence: CASSTQVGYGYTF. J is TRBJ1-2 and V is TRBV27. The CDR3 length is 13 residues. Germline CDR1 and CDR2: MNHEY and SMNVEV (reference sequence).

This chain connects TRBV2 to TRBJ2-1; without DNA, the TCRdb call of TRBD2 cannot be checked. This CDR3 has 16 amino acids. In germline, CDR1 is SNHLY, CDR2 FYNNEI. CDR3 amino acids: CASRGTTYLQHNEQFF.

The chain joins TRBV2 to TRBJ2-3; TCRdb's D call of TRBD1 is untestable without DNA. This CDR3 region has 18 residues. The germline gives CDR1 SNHLY, CDR2 FYNNEI. This CDR3 reads CASSERSPGQASSVTQYF. The entire variable domain, with the rest obtained from reference TRBV2 and TRBJ2-3, is as follows: EPEVTQTPSHQVTQMGQEVILRCVPISNHLYFYWYRQILGQKVEFLVSFYNNEISEKSEIFDDQFSVERPDGSNFTLKIRSTKLEDSAMYFCASSERSPGQASSVTQYFGPGTRLTVL.

The chain joins TRBV6-1 to TRBJ2-1; there is no DNA to check the TCRdb D call of TRBD1. The CDR3 loop spans 14 amino acids. CDR1 MNHNS and CDR2 SASEGT come from the germline V gene. CDR3 sequence: CASRGRGMYNEQFF.

The CDR3 sequence is CASSGLAGGRRSGELFF. This rearrangement joins TRBV19 to TRBJ2-2; TCRdb reports TRBD2, a call that lacks DNA to check it against. This CDR3 is 17 amino acids long. In germline, CDR1 is LNHDA, CDR2 SQIVND (reference sequence). The variable domain in full, with the rest retrieved from reference TRBV19 and TRBJ2-2, is DGGITQSPKYLFRKEGQNVTLSCEQNLNHDAMYWYRQDPGQGLRLIYYSQIVNDFQKGDIAEGYSVSREKKESFPLTVTSAQKNPTAFYLCASSGLAGGRRSGELFFGEGSRLTVL.

The CDR3 loop is CASSFQGAWAYNEQFF. The chain joins TRBV7-9 to TRBJ2-1; the TCRdb call, TRBD1, lacks DNA for checking. In germline, CDR1 is SEHNR, CDR2 FQNEAQ (reference sequence). The CDR3 consists of 16 residues.

This chain connects TRBV20-1 to TRBJ2-5; TCRdb indicates TRBD2, and absent DNA this call remains unverified. The CDR3 sequence is 15 residues long. Germline loops: CDR1 DFQATT, CDR2 SNEGSKA (reference sequence). The CDR3 reads CSAVTSGGLLGTQYF.

Here the CDR3 reads CASSQEAGPRSYEQYF. This chain connects TRBV4-1 to TRBJ2-7; lacking DNA, the TRBD2 call made by TCRdb goes unchecked. Germline V gene sequence: CDR1 MGHRA, CDR2 YSYEKL. The CDR3 has 16 amino acids.

The chain links TRBV29-1 to TRBJ2-7; no DNA is available, so the TRBD1 call from TCRdb remains unchecked. CDR1 is SQVTM, CDR2 ANQGSEA, per germline. The CDR3 consists of 14 residues. CDR3 sequence: CSVKGQGVAYEQYF.

V gene TRBV7-9 combines with J gene TRBJ2-7; TCRdb returns TRBD1, unconfirmable since there is no DNA. The length of the CDR3 is 13 residues. Germline CDR1 reads SEHNR; CDR2 reads FQNEAQ (reference sequence). The CDR3 region is CASAPRGPGEQYF. The full variable domain, in which reference TRBV7-9 and TRBJ2-7 provide the parts outside the CDR3, is DTGVSQNPRHKITKRGQNVTFRCDPISEHNRLYWYRQTLGQGPEFLTYFQNEAQLEKSRLLSDRFSAERPKGSFSTLEIQRTEQGDSAMYLCASAPRGPGEQYFGPGTRLTVT.

This sequence joins TRBV6-1 and TRBJ2-1; TCRdb's D gene call, TRBD1, goes unchecked for lack of DNA. This CDR3 is 14 amino acids long. Germline lookup yields CDR1 MNHNS and CDR2 SASEGT. CDR3 in amino acids: CASTPTGGYNEQFF.

The V and J genes are TRBV14 and TRBJ1-1; TCRdb's D call of TRBD1 is untestable without DNA. This CDR3 is 12 amino acids long. CDR1 SGHDN and CDR2 FVKESK come from the germline V gene. CDR3 sequence reads: CASSQYWGRAFF.

This chain connects TRBV7-2 to TRBJ2-1; the D gene TCRdb calls, TRBD2, cannot be checked with no DNA. Germline CDR1 is SGHTA and CDR2 is FQGNSA. This CDR3 is 16 amino acids long. Here the CDR3 reads CASSLLSGGGNNEQFF.

The rearrangement uses TRBV7-2 and TRBJ1-1. The CDR3 is 15 residues long. Per the germline V gene, CDR1 is SGHTA and CDR2 is FQGNSA. The CDR3 spells CASSSAVNMNTEAFF.

CDR3 protein: CASRGGGKETQYF. The rearrangement links TRBV2 to TRBJ2-5; TCRdb proposes TRBD2, but this gene call is untestable without DNA. Germline V gene sequence: CDR1 SNHLY, CDR2 FYNNEI. This CDR3 has 13 amino acids.

The V gene is TRBV27, the J gene TRBJ1-2; TCRdb proposes TRBD1, but this gene call is untestable without DNA. The CDR3 length is 15 residues. The germline gives CDR1 MNHEY, CDR2 SMNVEV (reference sequence). This chain's CDR3 is CASRALGDRNYGYTF.

The chain links TRBV7-9 to TRBJ2-1; TCRdb proposes TRBD2, but this gene call is untestable without DNA. The germline V gene encodes CDR1 SEHNR and CDR2 FQNEAQ (reference sequence). The CDR3 is made up of 15 amino acids. The CDR3 loop is CASSSTRNPYNEQFF.

This rearrangement joins TRBV3-1 to TRBJ2-3; TCRdb returns TRBD2, unconfirmable since there is no DNA. The CDR3 extends over 18 amino acids. Germline V CDR1 and CDR2: LGHDT, YNNKEL (reference sequence). CDR3 sequence reads: CASRRGTSGGGSTDTQYF.

The J gene is TRBJ2-7, the V gene TRBV2; lacking DNA, the TRBD1 call made by TCRdb goes unchecked. The CDR3 length is 14 residues. Germline-derived CDR1 and CDR2 are SNHLY and FYNNEI. The CDR3 loop reads CASRAWGLRYEQYF.

The genes are TRBV18 and TRBJ2-1. Germline loops: CDR1 KGHSH, CDR2 LQKENI. The length of the CDR3 is 15 residues. This CDR3 is CASSPLEGSYNEQFF.

The chain links TRBV5-4 to TRBJ2-5; TCRdb reports TRBD2, a call that lacks DNA to check it against. In germline, CDR1 is SGHNT, CDR2 YYREEE (reference sequence). This CDR3 region has 20 residues. The CDR3 sequence is CASSSRAGGLLTTLQETQYF.

The chain combines TRBV18 with TRBJ2-5. The CDR3 has 13 amino acids. CDR1 is KGHSH, CDR2 LQKENI, per germline. CDR3: CASSPSSAETQYF.

J is TRBJ2-7 and V is TRBV7-3. This CDR3 is built from 14 residues. CDR1 is SGHTA and CDR2 is FQGTGA in the germline V gene. This CDR3 reads CASSPGNGDYEQYF.

The chain is built from TRBV15 and TRBJ2-7; TCRdb returns TRBD2, unconfirmable since there is no DNA. The germline V gene has CDR1 LNHNV and CDR2 YYDKDF (reference sequence). This CDR3 region has 15 residues. The CDR3 protein is CATSKGGADLSEQYF.

The rearrangement joins TRBV4-2 to TRBJ2-3; the D gene TCRdb calls, TRBD2, cannot be checked with no DNA. Germline CDR1 LGHNA, CDR2 YNFKEQ. This CDR3 contains 16 residues. The CDR3 reads CASSHDSGGVTDTQYF.